This is a list of T cell receptor beta chains from one sample in a study of long-term antiretroviral therapy in people with HIV. The assay was immunoSEQ multiplex PCR, and TCRdb's table has in-frame clones only and misses some. Of tens of thousands of clones detected, 60% to 85% appear once; the ten largest clones hold under 8.5%. Material: unsorted PBMCs, obtained 2 years after starting antiretroviral therapy. The source is a woman aged 45-59 years with HIV. Each CDR3 is given without its conserved first and last residue. A D gene is named only where the DNA matches it firmly.

V	J	D	CDR3
TRBV6-6	TRBJ1-5	.	ASRTEYSNQPQH
TRBV7-2	TRBJ1-6	.	ASSSFDFRYNSPLH
TRBV5-6	TRBJ2-7	.	ASSLVAEPSYEQY
TRBV7-8	TRBJ2-2	.	ASSFLGGLNTGELF
TRBV6-5	TRBJ1-5	.	ATKGTSNQPQH
TRBV4-1	TRBJ1-1	.	ASSQGQGMNTEAF
TRBV4-1	TRBJ1-4	.	ASSQVRQPNEKLF
TRBV19	TRBJ1-1	TRBD1	ASSVSGTGSEEAF
TRBV6-5	TRBJ2-1	TRBD2	ASSLAGGTANEQF
TRBV5-1	TRBJ2-2	.	ASSPPSGELF
TRBV18	TRBJ1-1	TRBD1	ASSPADRGRMNTEAF
TRBV29-1	TRBJ2-1	.	SVEAEGVSGDEQF
TRBV6-4	TRBJ2-6	.	ASSDAESGANVLT
TRBV6-4	TRBJ1-5	.	ASSDPQGRDQPQH
TRBV11-2	TRBJ1-6	.	ASSLDLAQNNSPLH